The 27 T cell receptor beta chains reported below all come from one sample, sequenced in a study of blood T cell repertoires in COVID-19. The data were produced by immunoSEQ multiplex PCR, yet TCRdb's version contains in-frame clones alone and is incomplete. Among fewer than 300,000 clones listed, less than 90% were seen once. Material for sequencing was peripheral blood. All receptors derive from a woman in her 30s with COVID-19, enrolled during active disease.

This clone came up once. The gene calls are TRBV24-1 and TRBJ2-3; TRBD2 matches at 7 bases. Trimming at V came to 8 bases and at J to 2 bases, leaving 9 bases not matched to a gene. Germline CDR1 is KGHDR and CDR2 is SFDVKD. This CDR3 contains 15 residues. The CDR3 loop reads CATTPGGDYTDTQYF. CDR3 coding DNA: TGTGCCACCACCCCTGGGGGGGACTACACAGATACGCAGTATTTT.

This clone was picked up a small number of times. In DNA form, the CDR3 reads TGTGCCAGCAGCTCCAACCTAAGACAGGGAACTATCTATGGCTACACCTTC. As protein: CASSSNLRQGTIYGYTF. The rearrangement joins TRBV7-2 to TRBJ1-2; 7 bases agree with TRBD1. The CDR3 is made up of 17 amino acids. V gave up 4 bases and J gave up 4 bases; unmatched junction bases: 15. Per germline, CDR1 SGHTA and CDR2 FQGNSA.

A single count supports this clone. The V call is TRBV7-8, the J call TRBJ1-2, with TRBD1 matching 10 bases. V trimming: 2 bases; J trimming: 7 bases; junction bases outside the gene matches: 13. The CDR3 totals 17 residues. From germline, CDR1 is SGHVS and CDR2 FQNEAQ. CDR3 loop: CASSLLNRDRGLAGYTF. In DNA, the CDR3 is TGTGCCAGCAGCTTACTAAACCGGGACAGGGGTCTAGCTGGCTACACCTTC.

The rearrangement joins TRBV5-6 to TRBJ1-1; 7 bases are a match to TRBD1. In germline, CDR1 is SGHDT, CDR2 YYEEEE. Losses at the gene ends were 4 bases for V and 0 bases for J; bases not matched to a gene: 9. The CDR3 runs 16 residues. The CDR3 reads CASSQTYRGLNTEAFF. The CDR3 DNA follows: TGTGCCAGCAGCCAGACCTACAGGGGTTTGAACACTGAAGCTTTCTTT. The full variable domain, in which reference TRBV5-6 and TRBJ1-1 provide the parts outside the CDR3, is DAGVTQSPTHLIKTRGQQVTLRCSPKSGHDTVSWYQQALGQGPQFIFQYYEEEERQRGNFPDRFSGHQFPNYSSELNVNALLLGDSALYLCASSQTYRGLNTEAFFGQGTRLTVV.

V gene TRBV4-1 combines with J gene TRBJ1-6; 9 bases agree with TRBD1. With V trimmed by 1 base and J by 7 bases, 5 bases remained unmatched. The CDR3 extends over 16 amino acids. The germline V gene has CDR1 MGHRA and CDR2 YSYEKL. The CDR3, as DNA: TGCGCCAGCAGCCAAGGGGGGACAGGGCGAAATTCACCCCTCCACTTT. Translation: CASSQGGTGRNSPLHF.

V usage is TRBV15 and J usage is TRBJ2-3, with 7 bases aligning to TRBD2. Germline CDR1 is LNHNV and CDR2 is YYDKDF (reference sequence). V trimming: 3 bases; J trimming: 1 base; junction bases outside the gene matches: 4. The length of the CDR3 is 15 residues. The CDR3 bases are TGTGCCACCAGCAGGAGGGGAGGGGGCACAGATACGCAGTATTTT. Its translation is CATSRRGGGTDTQYF.

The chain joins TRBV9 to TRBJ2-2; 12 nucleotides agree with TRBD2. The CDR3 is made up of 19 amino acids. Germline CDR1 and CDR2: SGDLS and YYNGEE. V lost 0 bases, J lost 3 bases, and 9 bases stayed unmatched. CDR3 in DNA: TGTGCCAGCAGCGTAGCTAGCGGGGGGGCCTTGCGGTACACCGGGGAGCTGTTTTTT. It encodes CASSVASGGALRYTGELFF.

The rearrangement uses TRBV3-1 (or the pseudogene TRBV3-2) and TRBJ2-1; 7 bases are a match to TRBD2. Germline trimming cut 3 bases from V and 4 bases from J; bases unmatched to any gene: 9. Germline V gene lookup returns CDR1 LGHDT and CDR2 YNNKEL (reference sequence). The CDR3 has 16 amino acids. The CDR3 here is CASSQTGGDPYNEQFF. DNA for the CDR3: TGTGCCAGCAGCCAGACGGGAGGAGACCCGTACAATGAGCAGTTCTTC.

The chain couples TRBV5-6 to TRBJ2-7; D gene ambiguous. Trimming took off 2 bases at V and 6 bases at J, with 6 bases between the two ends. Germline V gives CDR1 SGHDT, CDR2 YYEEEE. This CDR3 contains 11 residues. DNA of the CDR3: TGTGCCAGCAGCTTTTCTACCGAGCAGTACTTC. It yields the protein CASSFSTEQYF.

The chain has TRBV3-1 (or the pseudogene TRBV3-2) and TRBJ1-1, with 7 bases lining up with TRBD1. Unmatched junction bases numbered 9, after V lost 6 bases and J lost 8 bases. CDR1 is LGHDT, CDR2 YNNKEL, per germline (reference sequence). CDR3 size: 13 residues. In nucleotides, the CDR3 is TGTGCCAGCAGACTCACAGGGGCCTTCGAAGCTTTCTTT. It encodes CASRLTGAFEAFF.

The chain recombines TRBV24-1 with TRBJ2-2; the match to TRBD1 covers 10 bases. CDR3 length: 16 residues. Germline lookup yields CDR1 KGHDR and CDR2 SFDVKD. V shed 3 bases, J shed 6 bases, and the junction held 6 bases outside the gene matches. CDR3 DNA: TGTGCCACCAGTGATCGGGGACAGGGGAGGTCCGGGGAGCTGTTTTTT. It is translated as CATSDRGQGRSGELFF.

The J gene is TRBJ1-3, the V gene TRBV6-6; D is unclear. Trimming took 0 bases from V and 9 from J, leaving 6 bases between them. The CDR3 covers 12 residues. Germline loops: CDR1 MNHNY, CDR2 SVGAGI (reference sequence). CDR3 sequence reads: CASSYSTSTIYF. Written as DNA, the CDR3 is TGTGCCAGCAGTTACTCCACCAGCACCATATATTTT.

The CDR3 coding sequence is TGTGCCAGCAGCGAGATCGGGGAGCAGTACTTC. This gives the protein CASSEIGEQYF. This chain links TRBV7-9 with TRBJ2-7, with D hard to call. The CDR3 is made up of 11 amino acids. The germline V and J ends were trimmed by 5 bases and 7 bases, with 9 bases remaining between them. Germline V gene lookup returns CDR1 SEHNR and CDR2 FQNEAQ (reference sequence).

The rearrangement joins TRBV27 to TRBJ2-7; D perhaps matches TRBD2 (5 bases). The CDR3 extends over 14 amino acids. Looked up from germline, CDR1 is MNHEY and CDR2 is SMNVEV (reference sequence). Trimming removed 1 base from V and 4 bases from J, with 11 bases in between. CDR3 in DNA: TGTGCCAGCAGTTTATTGGGCGGCGGGTACGAGCAGTACTTC. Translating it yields CASSLLGGGYEQYF.

In DNA form, the CDR3 reads TGTGCCAGCAGCCAGGGACTAGTCAGGATCAATGAGCAGTTCTTC. Its translation is CASSQGLVRINEQFF. J is TRBJ2-1 and V is TRBV14, with 8 bases aligning to TRBD2. The CDR3 spans 15 residues. J was trimmed by 6 bases and V by 3 bases; bases with no gene match: 7. In germline, CDR1 is SGHDN, CDR2 FVKESK. The variable domain in full, completed from reference TRBV14 and TRBJ2-1, reads EAGVTQFPSHSVIEKGQTVTLRCDPISGHDNLYWYRRVMGKEIKFLLHFVKESKQDESGMPNNRFLAERTGGTYSTLKVQPAELEDSGVYFCASSQGLVRINEQFFGPGTRLTVL.

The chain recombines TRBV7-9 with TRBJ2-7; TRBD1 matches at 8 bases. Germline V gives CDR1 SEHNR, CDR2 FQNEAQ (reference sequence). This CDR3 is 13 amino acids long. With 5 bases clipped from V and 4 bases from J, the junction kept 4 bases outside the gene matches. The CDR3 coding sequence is TGTGCCAGCAGCCACAGGGGGTCTTACGAGCAGTACTTC. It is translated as CASSHRGSYEQYF.

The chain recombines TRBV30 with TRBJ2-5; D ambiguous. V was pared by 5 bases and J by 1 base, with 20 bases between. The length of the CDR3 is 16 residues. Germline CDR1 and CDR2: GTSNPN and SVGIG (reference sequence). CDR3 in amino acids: CAWARGTALIQETQYF. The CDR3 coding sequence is TGTGCCTGGGCCCGCGGAACTGCGCTAATCCAAGAGACCCAGTACTTC.

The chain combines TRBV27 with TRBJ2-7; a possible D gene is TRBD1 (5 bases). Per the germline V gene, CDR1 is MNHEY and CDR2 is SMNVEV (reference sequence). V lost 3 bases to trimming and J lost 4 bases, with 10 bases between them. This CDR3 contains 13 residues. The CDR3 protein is CASSFQGRYEQYF. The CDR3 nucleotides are TGTGCCAGCAGTTTCCAGGGTCGGTACGAGCAGTACTTC.

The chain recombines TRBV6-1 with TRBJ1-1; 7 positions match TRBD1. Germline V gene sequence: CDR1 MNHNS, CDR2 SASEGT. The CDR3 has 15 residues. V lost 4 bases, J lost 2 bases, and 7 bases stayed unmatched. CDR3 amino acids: CASSVAGTVNTEAFF. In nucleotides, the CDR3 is TGTGCCAGCAGTGTAGCCGGGACAGTCAACACTGAAGCTTTCTTT.

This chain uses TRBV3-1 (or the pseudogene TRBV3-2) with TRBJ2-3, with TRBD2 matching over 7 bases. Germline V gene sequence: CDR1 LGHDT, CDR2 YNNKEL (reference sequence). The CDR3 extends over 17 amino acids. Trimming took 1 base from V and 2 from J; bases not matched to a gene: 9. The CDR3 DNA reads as TGTGCCAGCAGCCAAGGGGTTGGGCGGGGGTACACAGATACGCAGTATTTT. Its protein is CASSQGVGRGYTDTQYF.

The CDR3 loop is CASTGLAGLSTDTQYF. The CDR3 nucleotides read TGTGCCAGCACCGGTTTAGCGGGGCTAAGCACAGATACGCAGTATTTT. The chain is built from TRBV11-2 and TRBJ2-3; TRBD2 matches 8 bases. V was pared by 7 bases and J by 0 bases, with 9 bases of the junction left unmatched. From germline, CDR1 is SGHAT and CDR2 FQNNGV. The CDR3 runs to 16 residues. The full variable domain, completed using reference TRBV11-2 and TRBJ2-3, is EAGVAQSPRYKIIEKRQSVAFWCNPISGHATLYWYQQILGQGPKLLIQFQNNGVVDDSQLPKDRFSAERLKGVDSTLKIQPAKLEDSAVYLCASTGLAGLSTDTQYFGPGTRLTVL.

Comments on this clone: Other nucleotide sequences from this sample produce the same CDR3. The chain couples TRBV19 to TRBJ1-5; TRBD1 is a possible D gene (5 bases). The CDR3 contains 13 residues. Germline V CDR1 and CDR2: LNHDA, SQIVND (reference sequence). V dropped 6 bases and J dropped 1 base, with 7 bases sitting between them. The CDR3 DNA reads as TGTGCCAGTAGGCGGGGGAGCAATCAGCCCCAGCATTTT. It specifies CASRRGSNQPQHF.

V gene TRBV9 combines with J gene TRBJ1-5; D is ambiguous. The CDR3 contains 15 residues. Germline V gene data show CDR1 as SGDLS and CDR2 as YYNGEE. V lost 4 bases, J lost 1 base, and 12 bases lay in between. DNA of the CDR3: TGTGCCAGCAGCTCGGGGTATGGGAGCAATCAGCCCCAGCATTTT. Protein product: CASSSGYGSNQPQHF.

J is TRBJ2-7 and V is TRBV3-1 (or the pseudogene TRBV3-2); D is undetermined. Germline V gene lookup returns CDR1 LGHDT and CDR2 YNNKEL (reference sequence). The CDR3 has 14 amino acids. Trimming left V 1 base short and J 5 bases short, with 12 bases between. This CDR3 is CASSQVHRFHEQYF. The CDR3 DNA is TGTGCCAGCAGCCAAGTCCACAGATTCCACGAGCAGTACTTC.

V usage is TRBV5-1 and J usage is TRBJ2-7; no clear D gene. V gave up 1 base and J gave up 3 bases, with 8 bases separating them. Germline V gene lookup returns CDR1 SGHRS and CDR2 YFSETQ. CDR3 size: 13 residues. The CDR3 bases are TGCGCCAGCAGCTTGTCCAGGAACTACGAGCAGTACTTC. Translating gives CASSLSRNYEQYF.

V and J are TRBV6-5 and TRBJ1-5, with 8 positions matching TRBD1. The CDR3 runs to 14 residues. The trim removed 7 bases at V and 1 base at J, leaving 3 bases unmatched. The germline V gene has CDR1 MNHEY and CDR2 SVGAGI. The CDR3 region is CASTRTGSNQPQHF. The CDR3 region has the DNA TGTGCCAGCACGCGGACAGGGAGCAATCAGCCCCAGCATTTT.

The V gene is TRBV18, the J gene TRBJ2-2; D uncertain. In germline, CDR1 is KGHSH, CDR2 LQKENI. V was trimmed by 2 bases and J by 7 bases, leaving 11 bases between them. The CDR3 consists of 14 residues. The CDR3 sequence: CASSPSRRLGELFF. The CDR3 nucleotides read TGTGCCAGCTCACCATCACGAAGACTCGGGGAGCTGTTTTTT.